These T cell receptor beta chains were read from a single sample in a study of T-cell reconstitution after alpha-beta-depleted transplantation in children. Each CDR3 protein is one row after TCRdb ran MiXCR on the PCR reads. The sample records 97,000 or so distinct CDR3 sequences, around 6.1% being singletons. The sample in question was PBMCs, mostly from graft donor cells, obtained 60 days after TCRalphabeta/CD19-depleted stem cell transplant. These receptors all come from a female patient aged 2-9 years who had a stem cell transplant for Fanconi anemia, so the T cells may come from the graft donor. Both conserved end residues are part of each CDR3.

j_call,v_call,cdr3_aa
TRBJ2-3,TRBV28,CASSFGWTSGGTDTQYF
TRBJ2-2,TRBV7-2,CASSLKGRAGELFF
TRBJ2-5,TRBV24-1,CATSALSGGETQYF
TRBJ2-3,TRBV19,CASSIDLETPQYTDTQYF
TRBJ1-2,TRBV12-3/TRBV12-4,CASSFGDAYDRGYTF
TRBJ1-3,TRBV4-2,CASSQAGTGHSGNTIYF
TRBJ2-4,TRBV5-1,CASSPGVLAGDSKNIQYF
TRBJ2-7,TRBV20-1,CSARDVRVKQVWVSYEQYF
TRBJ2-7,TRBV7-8,CASSLAGLSYEQYF
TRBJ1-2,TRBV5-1,CASSFGTGPGYTF
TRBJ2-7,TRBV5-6,CASSPTVSYEQYF
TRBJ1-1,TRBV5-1,CASSTSTNTEAFF
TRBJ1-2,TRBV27,CASSFDPGGTGKGYTF
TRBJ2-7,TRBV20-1,CSASDSLLSYEQYF
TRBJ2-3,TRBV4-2,CASSPQAASGRVFTDTQYF
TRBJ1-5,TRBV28,CASTGRRTGGVGNQPQHF
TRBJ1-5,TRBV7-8,CASSLKTDQPQHF
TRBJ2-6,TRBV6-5,CASSFPLAGSGANVLTF
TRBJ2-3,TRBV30,CAWPAPGDTQYF
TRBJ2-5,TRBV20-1,CSARDTDYRETQYF
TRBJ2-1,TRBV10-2,CASRPRDYFNEQFF
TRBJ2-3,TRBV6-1,CASSDLAGGAQYF
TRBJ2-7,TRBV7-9,CASSWDYEQYF
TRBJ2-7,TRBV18,CASSPFGLSYEQYF
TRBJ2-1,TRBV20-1,CSAPLAGGPRNEQFF